Below are 28 T cell receptor beta chains sequenced from a single sample in a study of shared clonotypes between healthy human individuals. Here immunoSEQ multiplex PCR was the method, and the copy in TCRdb shows in-frame clones only, minus some. The repertoire holds more than 2 million clones, with over 85% as singletons. The naive CD8 population came from CD45RO-negative cells selected for CCR7, without terminally differentiated effector memory CD45RA+ cells. The sample taken for sequencing was naive CD8+ T cells from PBMCs. The receptors originated from a man aged 18 to 30 in good health. Some clones in this sample may be carry-over from other donors' samples.

Only one count was recorded for this clone. This CDR3 is also generated by other DNA sequences in the sample. The V and J genes are TRBV6-1 and TRBJ2-7, with D uncertain. Germline CDR1 and CDR2: MNHNS and SASEGT. The V gene lost 3 bases and the J gene lost 3 bases, with 6 bases spanning the gap. The CDR3 is made up of 12 amino acids. CDR3 DNA sequence: TGTGCCAGCAGTGACCCAGGCTACGAGCAGTACTTC. This gives the protein CASSDPGYEQYF.

The rearrangement links TRBV6-5 to TRBJ2-3, with 9 bases matching TRBD1. The germline gives CDR1 MNHEY, CDR2 SVGAGI. The CDR3 loop spans 15 amino acids. Trimming cost V 6 bases and J 4 bases; bases outside gene matches: 8. The CDR3 coding sequence is TGTGCCAGCAGGCTACCGGGACAGGGTCCAGATACGCAGTATTTT. This codes for CASRLPGQGPDTQYF.

The sample holds one count of this clone. This chain uses TRBV6-6 with TRBJ2-3; D perhaps matches TRBD2 (5 bases). V lost 2 bases and J 1 base, leaving 10 bases between the germline ends. This CDR3 has 15 amino acids. Per the germline V gene, CDR1 is MNHNY and CDR2 is SVGAGI (reference sequence). The CDR3: CASSYLRVGTDTQYF. The CDR3 DNA reads TGTGCCAGCAGTTACCTGAGGGTAGGCACAGATACGCAGTATTTT.

The CDR3 here is CASGETENTEAFF. The CDR3 region has the DNA TGTGCTAGTGGAGAAACAGAGAACACTGAAGCTTTCTTT. The chain employs TRBV12-5 and TRBJ1-1, with D unresolved. The CDR3 is 13 residues long. V gave up 6 bases and J gave up 1 base, with 9 bases separating them. Germline lookup yields CDR1 LGHNT and CDR2 FRNRAP. Variable domain in full (rest from reference TRBV12-5 and TRBJ1-1): DARVTQTPRHKVTEMGQEVTMRCQPILGHNTVFWYRQTMMQGLELLAYFRNRAPLDDSGMPKDRFSAEMPDATLATLKIQPSEPRDSAVYFCASGETENTEAFFGQGTRLTVV.

The CDR3 sequence: CASSPTSGRAPNEQFF. DNA of the CDR3: TGTGCCAGCAGCCCAACCAGCGGGAGGGCGCCCAATGAGCAGTTCTTC. This chain connects TRBV9 to TRBJ2-1; 10 bases line up with TRBD2. The germline gives CDR1 SGDLS, CDR2 YYNGEE. Unmatched junction bases numbered 10, after V lost 4 bases and J lost 6 bases. The CDR3 sequence is 16 residues long.

The count of this clone is one. J is TRBJ1-5 and V is TRBV28; D is undetermined. V was trimmed by 2 bases and J by 5 bases, leaving 13 bases between them. The CDR3 runs 15 residues. CDR1 and CDR2 (germline): MDHEN, SYDVKM. This chain's CDR3 is CASSLGPANYQPQHF. CDR3 coding DNA: TGTGCCAGCAGTTTAGGCCCCGCAAACTATCAGCCCCAGCATTTT.

This clone has only one observation. The rearrangement uses TRBV28 and TRBJ1-2; the match to TRBD1 covers 11 bases. After removal of 1 base from V and 8 bases from J, the junction contained 6 bases not matched to a gene. CDR1 is MDHEN and CDR2 is SYDVKM in the germline V gene. This CDR3 has 15 amino acids. The CDR3 DNA is TGTGCCAGCAGTTTATCGGGACAGGGGGTCGAAGGCTACACCTTC. It specifies CASSLSGQGVEGYTF.

Comment on this clone: Other DNA sequences from this sample encode an identical CDR3 as well. V is TRBV28 and J is TRBJ1-5; D perhaps matches TRBD1 (5 bases). This CDR3 is 14 amino acids long. Deletions cut 2 bases from V and 2 bases from J, with 7 bases between. Germline CDR1 MDHEN, CDR2 SYDVKM. The CDR3: CASSLLRGNQPQHF. The CDR3 bases are TGTGCCAGCAGTTTACTCAGGGGCAATCAGCCCCAGCATTTT.

The chain uses TRBV7-9 and TRBJ2-3; D unresolved. The CDR3 contains 14 residues. The V and J ends lost 3 bases and 1 base respectively, with 8 bases between them. CDR1 and CDR2 from the germline V gene are SEHNR and FQNEAQ (reference sequence). This CDR3 reads CASSLGFGTDTQYF. The CDR3 DNA sequence: TGTGCCAGCAGCTTGGGATTCGGCACAGATACGCAGTATTTT.

The chain uses TRBV7-9 and TRBJ1-3; 7 nucleotides line up with TRBD1. The ends lost 5 bases at V and 0 bases at J; junction bases unmatched: 4. Germline values: CDR1 SEHNR, CDR2 FQNEAQ (reference sequence). This CDR3 has 15 residues. In DNA, the CDR3 is TGTGCCAGCAGCGTACAGGGGAGCTCTGGAAACACCATATATTTT. It specifies CASSVQGSSGNTIYF.

CDR3 amino acids: CAWSVSDNSAGELFF. In nucleotides, the CDR3 is TGTGCCTGGAGTGTAAGTGACAACAGCGCCGGGGAGCTGTTTTTT. V and J are TRBV30 and TRBJ2-2, with D unclear. Germline values: CDR1 GTSNPN, CDR2 SVGIG (reference sequence). The length of the CDR3 is 15 residues. The V and J ends lost 0 bases and 6 bases respectively, with 14 bases between them.

This clone was detected only once. The sample has other DNA sequences that encode this CDR3 too. The chain is built from TRBV6-5 and TRBJ1-1; D unresolved. Trimming pared 2 bases from V and 0 bases from J, leaving 10 bases between. The germline gives CDR1 MNHEY, CDR2 SVGAGI. The CDR3 sequence is 15 residues long. Here the CDR3 reads CASSYREGLNTEAFF. The DNA of the CDR3 is TGTGCCAGCAGTTACCGCGAAGGCTTGAACACTGAAGCTTTCTTT.

The J gene is TRBJ1-1, the V gene TRBV7-3; 7 bases match TRBD1. Per germline, CDR1 SGHTA and CDR2 FQGTGA. The J segment lost 5 bases and the V segment lost 5 bases, leaving 11 bases of the junction unmatched. The CDR3 extends over 15 amino acids. The CDR3 loop reads CASSETGTLMTEAFF. CDR3 bases: TGTGCCAGCAGCGAGACAGGGACGTTAATGACTGAAGCTTTCTTT. The variable domain in full, with the rest retrieved from reference TRBV7-3 and TRBJ1-1, is GAGVSQTPSNKVTEKGKYVELRCDPISGHTALYWYRQSLGQGPEFLIYFQGTGAADDSGLPNDRFFAVRPEGSVSTLKIQRTERGDSAVYLCASSETGTLMTEAFFGQGTRLTVV.

A note on this clone: The sample contains more than one DNA sequence encoding this CDR3. V gene TRBV7-9 combines with J gene TRBJ2-7; TRBD1 agrees at 8 bases. V was pared by 5 bases and J by 3 bases, with 9 bases of the junction left unmatched. This CDR3 spans 15 amino acids. CDR1 and CDR2 (germline): SEHNR, FQNEAQ (reference sequence). In nucleotides, the CDR3 is TGTGCCAGCAGCCGACCCGGACAGGGTGTCTACGAGCAGTACTTC. Protein: CASSRPGQGVYEQYF.

V gene TRBV11-2 combines with J gene TRBJ2-1, with 7 bases fitting TRBD1. J was trimmed by 7 bases and V by 6 bases; bases with no gene match: 12. The CDR3 spans 15 residues. Germline CDR1 reads SGHAT; CDR2 reads FQNNGV. The CDR3 loop reads CASSLGQLHINEQFF. As DNA, the CDR3 is TGTGCCAGCAGTTTGGGACAGTTACACATAAATGAGCAGTTCTTC.

This chain connects TRBV11-2 to TRBJ2-7; D unresolved. V dropped 5 bases and J dropped 2 bases, with 13 bases sitting between them. Germline V lookup: CDR1 SGHAT, CDR2 FQNNGV. The CDR3 runs 14 residues. In DNA form, the CDR3 reads TGTGCCAGCAGCCCAGACCCCCACCCCTACGAGCAGTACTTC. Encoded protein: CASSPDPHPYEQYF.

The chain couples TRBV11-2 to TRBJ2-1; D not resolved. The V end was cut by 1 base, the J end by 7 bases, with 11 bases between. The germline V gene encodes CDR1 SGHAT and CDR2 FQNNGV. The CDR3 runs 14 residues. CDR3 sequence reads: CASSLVHDRNEQFF. In nucleotides, the CDR3 is TGTGCCAGCAGCTTAGTTCACGATCGGAATGAGCAGTTCTTC.

The J gene is TRBJ2-1, the V gene TRBV28, with no clear D. The CDR3 is 12 residues long. Trimming took 5 bases from V and 8 from J, leaving 10 bases between them. Per the germline V gene, CDR1 is MDHEN and CDR2 is SYDVKM. For the CDR3, the DNA is TGTGCCAGCAGTCCCCGCAATGATGAGCAGTTCTTC. Its protein product is CASSPRNDEQFF.

CDR3 region: CASRPLARSYEQYF. CDR3 bases: TGTGCCAGCAGGCCACTAGCGCGCTCCTACGAGCAGTACTTC. This sequence joins TRBV27 and TRBJ2-7; 7 nucleotides align to TRBD2. The CDR3 length is 14 residues. Germline V CDR1 and CDR2: MNHEY, SMNVEV (reference sequence). The J segment lost 0 bases and the V segment lost 6 bases, leaving 5 bases of the junction unmatched.

V usage is TRBV27 and J usage is TRBJ2-7; D unclear. Trimming pared 2 bases from V and 5 bases from J, leaving 16 bases between. This CDR3 comprises 15 residues. Germline V gives CDR1 MNHEY, CDR2 SMNVEV (reference sequence). The CDR3 region is CASSLLLPGVNEQYF. In DNA, the CDR3 is TGTGCCAGCAGTTTACTCCTCCCAGGCGTGAACGAGCAGTACTTC.

V and J are TRBV28 and TRBJ2-5; possible D gene TRBD1, 6 bases. The CDR3 extends over 16 amino acids. V lost 4 bases to trimming and J lost 4 bases, with 19 bases between them. Per the germline V gene, CDR1 is MDHEN and CDR2 is SYDVKM. The CDR3 region is CASSSPTDRRGETQYF. DNA of the CDR3: TGTGCCAGCAGTTCCCCCACGGACAGAAGGGGAGAGACCCAGTACTTC.

As for this clone: Within the sample, other DNA sequences also encode this same CDR3. The rearrangement joins TRBV4-3 to TRBJ2-1, with 7 bases aligning to TRBD1. Germline CDR1 reads LGHNA; CDR2 reads YSLEER. Trimming took 1 base from V and 4 from J; bases not matched to a gene: 4. The CDR3 length is 15 residues. Written as DNA, the CDR3 is TGCGCCAGCAGCCAAGGGACAGGATCTTACAATGAGCAGTTCTTC. Translating gives CASSQGTGSYNEQFF.

The rearrangement uses TRBV7-8 and TRBJ2-1; TRBD2 is a possible D gene (7 bases). Germline V CDR1 and CDR2: SGHVS, FQNEAQ. The CDR3 is 16 amino acids. V was clipped by 5 bases and J by 4 bases, with 18 bases between them. CDR3 amino acids: CASSPGARGLYNEQFF. CDR3 nucleotide sequence: TGTGCCAGCAGCCCGGGGGCTCGGGGACTATACAATGAGCAGTTCTTC.

A remark on this clone: Other DNA sequences in the same sample also yield this CDR3. The chain employs TRBV12-5 and TRBJ2-7; D is undetermined. Germline values: CDR1 LGHNT, CDR2 FRNRAP. Deletions cut 1 base from V and 7 bases from J, with 8 bases between. The CDR3 is 12 residues long. The CDR3 nucleotides are TGTGCTAGTGGTTTGGCCCCCGGGGAGCAGTACTTC. It specifies CASGLAPGEQYF. Complete variable domain (other parts from reference TRBV12-5 and TRBJ2-7): DARVTQTPRHKVTEMGQEVTMRCQPILGHNTVFWYRQTMMQGLELLAYFRNRAPLDDSGMPKDRFSAEMPDATLATLKIQPSEPRDSAVYFCASGLAPGEQYFGPGTRLTVT.

The V gene is TRBV28, the J gene TRBJ2-7, with a weak D call TRBD1 (6 bases). V was cut by 5 bases and J by 2 bases, with 16 bases left in between. The CDR3 is 15 residues long. The V gene's germline CDR1 is MDHEN and CDR2 SYDVKM. CDR3 loop: CASSLPGQVTYEQYF. CDR3 coding DNA: TGTGCCAGCAGTCTTCCGGGACAAGTAACCTACGAGCAGTACTTC.

The CDR3 nucleotides read TGTGCTAGTGGTTTGGTCCTGGGACAGGGGGCCTTAAACTATGGCTACACCTTC. The encoded protein is CASGLVLGQGALNYGYTF. V and J are TRBV12-5 and TRBJ1-2; the match to TRBD1 covers 12 bases. Germline V gene lookup returns CDR1 LGHNT and CDR2 FRNRAP. This CDR3 has 18 amino acids. The V and J ends lost 0 bases and 2 bases, in that order; junction bases with no gene match: 7.

This clone was counted a single time. The rearrangement uses TRBV13 and TRBJ2-3, with TRBD2 matching 11 bases. The junction had 4 bases not matched to a gene; V was cut back by 1 base and J by 4 bases. From germline, CDR1 is PRHDT and CDR2 FYEKMQ (reference sequence). The CDR3 has 16 residues. The CDR3 bases are TGTGCCAGCAGCTTAGTGGTTAGCGGGAGGGCAGATACGCAGTATTTT. Protein product: CASSLVVSGRADTQYF. The whole variable domain, filled in from reference TRBV13 and TRBJ2-3, reads AAGVIQSPRHLIKEKRETATLKCYPIPRHDTVYWYQQGPGQDPQFLISFYEKMQSDKGSIPDRFSAQQFSDYHSELNMSSLELGDSALYFCASSLVVSGRADTQYFGPGTRLTVL.

V usage is TRBV5-4 and J usage is TRBJ2-5; 9 bases match TRBD1. Germline trimming cut 4 bases from V and 5 bases from J; bases unmatched to any gene: 9. The CDR3 is 15 residues long. CDR1 is SGHNT, CDR2 YYREEE, per germline (reference sequence). The CDR3 loop reads CASSLRDREGETQYF. CDR3 coding DNA: TGTGCCAGCAGCCTACGGGACAGGGAGGGGGAGACCCAGTACTTC.